The sequence of this T cell receptor (beta chain) was determined in a study of T-cell memory formation after mild COVID-19. In the case of this clonotype: Antigen specificity is unknown.

TCRdb itself ran the 5' RACE reads through MiXCR, one entry per CDR3 protein. This sample has over 120,000 distinct CDR3 sequences; 15% to 20% occur once, and the top ten carry around 2%. Broader study findings: Clones that contracted from day 15 to 85 had balanced CD4/CD8; later expanders were CD4+ biased.

The CDR3 runs to 15 residues. Unmatched junction bases numbered 12, after V lost 4 bases and J lost 8 bases. Germline V gives CDR1 MNHEY, CDR2 SVGAGI. This clonotype originated in an adult woman who had mild COVID-19 (a few samples of this study predate the infection). Cell type and time point are not known. The chain is built from TRBV6-5 and TRBJ2-7; 9 bases fit TRBD2. Specimen: PBMCs or a T cell subset sorted from them (not recorded which). The CDR3 is CASSSPSGVRDKQYF. The CDR3 coding sequence is TGTGCCAGCAGTTCCCCTAGCGGGGTGCGTGATAAGCAGTACTTC.